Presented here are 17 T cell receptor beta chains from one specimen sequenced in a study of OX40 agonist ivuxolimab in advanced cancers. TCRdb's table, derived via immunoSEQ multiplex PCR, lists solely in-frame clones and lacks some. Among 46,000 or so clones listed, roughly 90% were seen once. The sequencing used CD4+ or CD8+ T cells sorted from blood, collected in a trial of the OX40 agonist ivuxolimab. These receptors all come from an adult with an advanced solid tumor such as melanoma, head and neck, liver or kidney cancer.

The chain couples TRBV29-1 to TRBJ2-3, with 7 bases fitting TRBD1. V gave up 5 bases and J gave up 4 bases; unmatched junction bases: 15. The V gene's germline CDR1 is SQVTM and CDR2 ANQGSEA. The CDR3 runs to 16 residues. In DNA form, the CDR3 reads TGCAGCGTTTGGTGGCTAGGGACAGCGGATGCAGATACGCAGTATTTT. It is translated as CSVWWLGTADADTQYF.

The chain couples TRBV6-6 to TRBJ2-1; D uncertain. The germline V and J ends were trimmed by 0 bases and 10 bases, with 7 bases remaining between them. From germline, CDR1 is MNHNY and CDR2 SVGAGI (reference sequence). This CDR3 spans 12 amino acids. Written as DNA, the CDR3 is TGTGCCAGCAGTTACTCTCCAGCGGAGCAGTTCTTC. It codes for CASSYSPAEQFF.

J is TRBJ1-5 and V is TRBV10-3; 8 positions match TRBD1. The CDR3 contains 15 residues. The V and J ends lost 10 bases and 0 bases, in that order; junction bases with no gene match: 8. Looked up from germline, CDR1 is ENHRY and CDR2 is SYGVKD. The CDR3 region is CATQNRGVSNQPQHF. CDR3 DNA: TGTGCCACCCAAAACAGGGGGGTTAGCAATCAGCCCCAGCATTTT.

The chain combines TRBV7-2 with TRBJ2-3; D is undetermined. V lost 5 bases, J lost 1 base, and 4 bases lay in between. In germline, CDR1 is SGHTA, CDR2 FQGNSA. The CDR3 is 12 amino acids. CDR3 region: CASSRGTDTQYF. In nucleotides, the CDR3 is TGTGCCAGCAGCAGGGGCACAGATACGCAGTATTTT.

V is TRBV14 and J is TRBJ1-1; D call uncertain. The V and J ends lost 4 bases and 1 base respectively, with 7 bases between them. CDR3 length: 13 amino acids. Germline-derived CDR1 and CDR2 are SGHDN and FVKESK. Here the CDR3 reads CASSPTRNTEAFF. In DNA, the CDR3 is TGTGCCAGCAGCCCCACCAGGAACACTGAAGCTTTCTTT.

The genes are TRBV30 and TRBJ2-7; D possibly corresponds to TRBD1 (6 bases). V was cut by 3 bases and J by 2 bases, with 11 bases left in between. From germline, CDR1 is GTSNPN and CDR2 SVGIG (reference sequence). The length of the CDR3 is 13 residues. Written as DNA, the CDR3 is TGTGCCTGGAGCTGGACAGACACCTACGAGCAGTACTTC. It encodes CAWSWTDTYEQYF.

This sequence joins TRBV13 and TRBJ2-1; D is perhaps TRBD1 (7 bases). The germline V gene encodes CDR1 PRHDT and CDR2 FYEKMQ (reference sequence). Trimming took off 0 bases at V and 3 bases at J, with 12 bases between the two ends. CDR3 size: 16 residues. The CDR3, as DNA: TGTGCCAGCAGCTTAGGAGGAGGGGGCTACTACAATGAGCAGTTCTTC. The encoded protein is CASSLGGGGYYNEQFF.

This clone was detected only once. DNA for the CDR3: TGCGCCAGCAGCCAAGTGGCGAGGGTTAACTATGGCTACACCTTC. This gives the protein CASSQVARVNYGYTF. V and J are TRBV4-1 and TRBJ1-2; D gene ambiguous. Trimming pared 1 base from V and 1 base from J, leaving 10 bases between. This CDR3 is 15 amino acids long. The V gene's germline CDR1 is MGHRA and CDR2 YSYEKL.

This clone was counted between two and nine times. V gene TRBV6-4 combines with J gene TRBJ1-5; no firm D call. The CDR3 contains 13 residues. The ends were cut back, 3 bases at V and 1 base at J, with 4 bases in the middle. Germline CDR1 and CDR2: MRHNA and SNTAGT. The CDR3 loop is CASSDGSNQPQHF. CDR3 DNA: TGTGCCAGCAGTGATGGAAGCAATCAGCCCCAGCATTTT.

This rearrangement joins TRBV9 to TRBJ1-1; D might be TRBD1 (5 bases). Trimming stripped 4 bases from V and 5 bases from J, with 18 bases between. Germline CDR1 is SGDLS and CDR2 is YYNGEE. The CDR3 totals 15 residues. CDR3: CASSPRMGLFTEAFF. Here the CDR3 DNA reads TGTGCCAGCAGCCCCCGCATGGGGCTTTTTACTGAAGCTTTCTTT.

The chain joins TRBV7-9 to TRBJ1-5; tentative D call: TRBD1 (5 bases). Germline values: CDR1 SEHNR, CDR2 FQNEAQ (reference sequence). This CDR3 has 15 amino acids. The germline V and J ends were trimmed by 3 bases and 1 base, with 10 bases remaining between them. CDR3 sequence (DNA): TGTGCCAGCAGCTTGGGGCAGGAGAGCAATCAGCCCCAGCATTTT. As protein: CASSLGQESNQPQHF. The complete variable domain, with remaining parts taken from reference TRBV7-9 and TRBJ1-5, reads DTGVSQNPRHKITKRGQNVTFRCDPISEHNRLYWYRQTLGQGPEFLTYFQNEAQLEKSRLLSDRFSAERPKGSFSTLEIQRTEQGDSAMYLCASSLGQESNQPQHFGDGTRLSIL.

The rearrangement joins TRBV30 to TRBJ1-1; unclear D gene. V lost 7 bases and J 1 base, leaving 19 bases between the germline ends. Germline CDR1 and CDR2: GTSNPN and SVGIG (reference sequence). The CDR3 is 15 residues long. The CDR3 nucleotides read TGTGCCTCCGGTGGAGGGTTTAGCGCGAACACTGAAGCTTTCTTT. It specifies CASGGGFSANTEAFF.

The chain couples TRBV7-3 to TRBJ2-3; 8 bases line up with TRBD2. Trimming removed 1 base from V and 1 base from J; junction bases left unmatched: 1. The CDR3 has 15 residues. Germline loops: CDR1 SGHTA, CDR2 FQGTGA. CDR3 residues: CASSLKAGGTDTQYF. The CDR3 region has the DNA TGTGCCAGCAGCTTAAAAGCGGGAGGCACAGATACGCAGTATTTT.

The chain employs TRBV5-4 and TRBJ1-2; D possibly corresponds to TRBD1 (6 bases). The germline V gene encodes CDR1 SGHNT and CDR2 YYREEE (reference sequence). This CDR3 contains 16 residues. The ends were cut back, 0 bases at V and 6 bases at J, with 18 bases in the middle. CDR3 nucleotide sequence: TGTGCCAGCAGCTTGGGCGAACAGGGAGTGACGAATGGCTACACCTTC. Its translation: CASSLGEQGVTNGYTF.

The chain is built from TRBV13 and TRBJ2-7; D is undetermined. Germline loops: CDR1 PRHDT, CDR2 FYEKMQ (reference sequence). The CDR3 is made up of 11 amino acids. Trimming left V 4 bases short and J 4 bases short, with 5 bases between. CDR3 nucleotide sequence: TGTGCCAGCAGCTATAATTACGAGCAGTACTTC. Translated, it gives CASSYNYEQYF.

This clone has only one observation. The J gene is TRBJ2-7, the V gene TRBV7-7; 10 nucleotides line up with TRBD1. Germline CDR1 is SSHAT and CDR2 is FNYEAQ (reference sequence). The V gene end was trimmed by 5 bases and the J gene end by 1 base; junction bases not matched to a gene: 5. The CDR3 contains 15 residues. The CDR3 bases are TGTGCCAGCAGCCGGGGACAGGGGATTTCCTACGAGCAGTACTTC. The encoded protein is CASSRGQGISYEQYF.

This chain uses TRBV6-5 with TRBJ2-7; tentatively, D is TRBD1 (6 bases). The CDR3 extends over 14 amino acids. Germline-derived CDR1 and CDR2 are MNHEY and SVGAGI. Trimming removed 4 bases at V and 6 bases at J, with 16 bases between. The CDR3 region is CASSSRLDSTEQYF. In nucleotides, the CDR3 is TGTGCCAGCAGTTCGAGACTGGACAGTACCGAGCAGTACTTC.